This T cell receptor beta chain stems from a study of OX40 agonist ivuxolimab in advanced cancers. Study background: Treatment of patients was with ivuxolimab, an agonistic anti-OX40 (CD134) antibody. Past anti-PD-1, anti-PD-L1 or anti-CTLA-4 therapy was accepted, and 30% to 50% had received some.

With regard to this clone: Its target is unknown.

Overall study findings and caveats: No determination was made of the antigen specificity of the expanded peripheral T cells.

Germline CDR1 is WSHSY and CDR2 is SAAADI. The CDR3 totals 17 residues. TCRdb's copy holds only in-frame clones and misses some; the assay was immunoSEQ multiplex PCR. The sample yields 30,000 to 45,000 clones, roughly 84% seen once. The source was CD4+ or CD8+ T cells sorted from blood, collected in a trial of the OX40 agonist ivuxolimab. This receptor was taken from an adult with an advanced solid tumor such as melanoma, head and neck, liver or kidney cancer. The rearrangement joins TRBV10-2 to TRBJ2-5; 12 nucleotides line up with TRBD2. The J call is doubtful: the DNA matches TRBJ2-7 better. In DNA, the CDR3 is TGCGCCAGCAGTGTGACTAGCGGGGGCCTAAGGGACTACGAGCAGTACTTC. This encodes CASSVTSGGLRDYEQYF.